This T cell receptor beta chain was found in a study of T cells in Graves' hyperthyroidism and ophthalmopathy. TCR beta CDR3 sequences were amplified from RNA transcripts. The study used the HTBI primer set for a first-round RT-PCR of the TCR CDR3. TCRdb re-analysed the multiplex PCR reads in MiXCR, keeping a single row per CDR3 protein. In the table there are 500,000 to 550,000 distinct CDR3 sequences, 20% to 25% of which are singletons. CDR1 and CDR2 from the germline V gene are SGHVS and FQNEAQ. The germline V and J ends were trimmed by 6 bases and 3 bases, with 14 bases remaining between them. The CDR3 has 14 amino acids.

V is TRBV7-8 and J is TRBJ2-5; D is possibly TRBD2 (7 bases). The sequenced material came from blood. This receptor was taken from a man aged 18 to 35 with Graves' hyperthyroidism. Here the CDR3 DNA reads TGTGCCAGCAGGGCGGGGGCACAGAAAGAGACCCAGTACTTC. Amino acids: CASRAGAQKETQYF. Looking up the rest from reference TRBV7-8 and TRBJ2-5 gives the full variable domain: GAGVSQSPRYKVAKRGQDVALRCDPISGHVSLFWYQQALGQGPEFLTYFQNEAQLDKSGLPSDRFFAERPEGSVSTLKIQRTQQEDSAVYLCASRAGAQKETQYFGPGTRLLVL.